The T cell receptor beta chain under discussion was sequenced for a study of blood T cell repertoires in COVID-19. Turning to the study itself: The study drew acute and convalescent COVID-19 samples from the United States, Italy and Spain. The analysed material was cDNA or gDNA that came from T cells, B-cell-depleted T cells, or PBMCs.

Authors' processing steps: Amplification of reference gene primers provided the estimated nucleated cell counts. Assay used: immunoSEQ multiplex PCR; TCRdb lists only in-frame clones, some missing. The V and J calls and clone size were taken over from that table, and D and trimming were inferred from the DNA. The sample comprises over 150,000 clones, 65% to 90% of which are singletons, and 12% rests with the top ten. The CDR3 consists of 16 residues. Patients at the Seattle site were enrolled during active infection and followed longitudinally. This TCR was sampled from a woman aged 60-75 years with COVID-19, enrolled during active disease. Material: peripheral blood. The rearrangement uses TRBV21-1 and TRBJ1-3; the table's D call TRBD1 went unverified against the DNA. TRBV21-1 is recorded as a pseudogene. The CDR3 DNA sequence: TGTGCCAGCAGCAAAGCGACAGGGCGTATTGGAAACACCATATATTTT. It specifies CASSKATGRIGNTIYF.